The 24 T cell receptor beta chains below come from one sample, sequenced in a study of shared clonotypes between healthy human individuals. This table comes from immunoSEQ multiplex PCR, and its TCRdb copy is limited to in-frame clones, with some not included. The sample has some 2,100,000 clones, roughly 95% seen once. Specimen: naive CD4+ T cells sorted from blood. Subset denoted: CD45RA+ positively selected. The receptors stem from a man aged 18 to 29 in good health.

In its sample, this clone was seen once. The rearrangement uses TRBV28 and TRBJ1-2, with no clear D. CDR1 and CDR2 from the germline V gene are MDHEN and SYDVKM. This CDR3 is 15 amino acids long. V was cut by 3 bases and J by 0 bases, with 11 bases left in between. CDR3 DNA: TGTGCCAGCAGTTTCCCTGAGGGAGCTAACTATGGCTACACCTTC. Its protein is CASSFPEGANYGYTF.

V gene TRBV5-1 combines with J gene TRBJ2-3; TRBD1 or TRBD2 may be the D gene (6 bases each). Germline CDR1 is SGHRS and CDR2 is YFSETQ. The ends were cut back, 4 bases at V and 2 bases at J, with 11 bases in the middle. The CDR3 sequence is 14 residues long. The CDR3 spells CASSDGGPTDTQYF. The CDR3 nucleotides are TGCGCCAGCAGCGACGGGGGCCCCACAGATACGCAGTATTTT.

The rearrangement joins TRBV19 to TRBJ1-2; D is possibly TRBD1 (6 bases). V was clipped by 4 bases and J by 4 bases, with 13 bases between them. The CDR3 covers 14 residues. Germline CDR1 reads LNHDA; CDR2 reads SQIVND (reference sequence). In DNA form, the CDR3 reads TGTGCCAGTAGTAGAACCAGGACAGCCTATGGCTACACCTTC. It specifies CASSRTRTAYGYTF. The full variable domain, rest sourced from reference TRBV19 and TRBJ1-2, is DGGITQSPKYLFRKEGQNVTLSCEQNLNHDAMYWYRQDPGQGLRLIYYSQIVNDFQKGDIAEGYSVSREKKESFPLTVTSAQKNPTAFYLCASSRTRTAYGYTFGSGTRLTVV.

V usage is TRBV4-3 and J usage is TRBJ1-6; D is undetermined. The CDR3 spans 15 residues. Germline assignment: CDR1 LGHNA and CDR2 YSLEER. Between the trimmed V and J ends, which lost 0 bases and 9 bases, there was a span of 12 bases. CDR3 DNA sequence: TGCGCCAGCAGCCAAGATCTCGGATTTGCTTCACCCCTCCACTTT. Translated: CASSQDLGFASPLHF.

The chain couples TRBV5-1 to TRBJ1-2; D is possibly TRBD1 (5 bases). Trimming cost V 3 bases and J 4 bases, with 7 bases left between them. CDR3 length: 12 residues. The germline V gene has CDR1 SGHRS and CDR2 YFSETQ. The CDR3 protein is CASSSGTYGYTF. The CDR3 bases are TGCGCCAGCAGCTCAGGGACCTATGGCTACACCTTC.

CDR3 nucleotide sequence: TGTGCCAGCAGTTGGACGGGACTAAACATCTACGAGCAGTACTTC. Its protein is CASSWTGLNIYEQYF. The chain joins TRBV2 to TRBJ2-7; 7 bases align to TRBD2. The V gene's germline CDR1 is SNHLY and CDR2 FYNNEI. CDR3 length equals 15 residues. V trimming: 5 bases; J trimming: 3 bases; junction bases outside the gene matches: 10.

This chain joins TRBV19 and TRBJ2-1; D may be TRBD2 (6 bases). Trimming took 3 bases from V and 2 from J, leaving 17 bases between them. The CDR3 sequence is 17 residues long. Per germline, CDR1 LNHDA and CDR2 SQIVND (reference sequence). CDR3 sequence reads: CASSIPHPGLTYNEQFF. The CDR3 DNA is TGTGCCAGTAGTATCCCCCACCCGGGACTGACCTACAATGAGCAGTTCTTC.

The J gene is TRBJ1-1, the V gene TRBV6-1, with 7 bases identical to TRBD1. The germline V gene has CDR1 MNHNS and CDR2 SASEGT. This CDR3 spans 15 amino acids. With V trimmed by 4 bases and J by 3 bases, 8 bases remained unmatched. This CDR3 reads CASSGEVQGDTEAFF. Written as DNA, the CDR3 is TGTGCCAGCAGTGGAGAAGTGCAGGGGGACACTGAAGCTTTCTTT.

Worth noting for this clone: The junction differs from germline at one of its ends, possibly a read error. The V call is TRBV7-7, the J call TRBJ2-5, with 11 bases matching TRBD2. The germline V gene has CDR1 SSHAT and CDR2 FNYEAQ (reference sequence). The CDR3 spans 16 residues. This CDR3 reads CASSLTSGSAQETQYF. The CDR3 DNA sequence: TGTGCTAGCAGCCTCACTAGCGGGAGTGCCCAAGAGACCCAGTACTTC. The variable domain in full, completed from reference TRBV7-7 and TRBJ2-5, reads GAGVSQSPRYKVTKRGQDVTLRCDPISSHATLYWYQQALGQGPEFLTYFNYEAQPDKSGLPSDRFSAERPEGSISTLTIQRTEQRDSAMYRCASSLTSGSAQETQYFGPGTRLLVL.

This clone was observed a handful of times. The V gene is TRBV6-5, the J gene TRBJ2-2; D is perhaps TRBD2 (6 bases). V was shortened by 5 bases and J by 4 bases, with 11 bases between the two germline ends. The CDR3 runs 14 residues. CDR1 is MNHEY and CDR2 is SVGAGI in the germline V gene. DNA of the CDR3: TGTGCCAGCAGTCGACTAGGGCCCACCGGGGAGCTGTTTTTT. Its translation is CASSRLGPTGELFF.

The chain couples TRBV19 to TRBJ1-5, with no clear D. Trimming stripped 1 base from V and 3 bases from J, with 4 bases between. CDR1 and CDR2 from the germline V gene are LNHDA and SQIVND (reference sequence). The CDR3 spans 13 residues. CDR3 amino acids: CASSIVANQPQHF. CDR3 nucleotide sequence: TGTGCCAGTAGTATAGTTGCCAATCAGCCCCAGCATTTT.

The chain couples TRBV7-9 to TRBJ1-2; TRBD1 matches 12 bases. Germline lookup yields CDR1 SEHNR and CDR2 FQNEAQ (reference sequence). There are 18 residues in the CDR3. J was trimmed by 10 bases and V by 5 bases; bases with no gene match: 20. The CDR3 region is CASSPPRDRGRVVLDYTF. The CDR3 DNA sequence: TGTGCCAGCAGCCCTCCTCGGGACAGGGGGCGCGTTGTGTTAGACTACACCTTC.

This chain joins TRBV5-1 and TRBJ2-2; TRBD1 might be the D (6 bases). Germline lookup yields CDR1 SGHRS and CDR2 YFSETQ. Trimming pared 4 bases from V and 6 bases from J, leaving 10 bases between. The CDR3 sequence is 13 residues long. The CDR3 coding sequence is TGCGCCAGCAGCGTACAGGGTCCCGGGGAGCTGTTTTTT. Translated: CASSVQGPGELFF.

The rearrangement uses TRBV29-1 and TRBJ2-3; 11 nucleotides line up with TRBD2. V was clipped by 6 bases and J by 6 bases; unmatched bases: 8. CDR1 and CDR2 from the germline V gene are SQVTM and ANQGSEA. The CDR3 loop spans 14 amino acids. CDR3 protein: CSVLLAGVGDTQYF. CDR3 nucleotide sequence: TGCAGCGTCCTACTAGCGGGAGTGGGGGATACGCAGTATTTT.

The chain employs TRBV5-4 and TRBJ1-3; D gene uncertain. Between the trimmed V and J ends, which lost 2 bases and 4 bases, there was a span of 4 bases. Germline V lookup: CDR1 SGHNT, CDR2 YYREEE (reference sequence). The CDR3 sequence is 12 residues long. DNA of the CDR3: TGTGCCAGCAGCTTTGGAGGAAACACCATATATTTT. Translating gives CASSFGGNTIYF.

This clone has only one observation. V is TRBV5-1 and J is TRBJ1-5; no clear D. Trimming pared 0 bases from V and 7 bases from J, leaving 11 bases between. Looked up from germline, CDR1 is SGHRS and CDR2 is YFSETQ. The CDR3 extends over 14 amino acids. In nucleotides, the CDR3 is TGCGCCAGCAGCTTGGAGTTCGGGATCCAGCCCCAGCATTTT. This codes for CASSLEFGIQPQHF.

The chain combines TRBV14 with TRBJ1-1; D is unresolved. The CDR3 has 13 amino acids. Deletions cut 1 base from V and 6 bases from J, with 9 bases between. From germline, CDR1 is SGHDN and CDR2 FVKESK. The CDR3 loop reads CASSQGHVAEAFF. CDR3 nucleotide sequence: TGTGCCAGCAGCCAAGGTCACGTGGCTGAAGCTTTCTTT.

The V gene is TRBV7-2, the J gene TRBJ2-1, with 8 positions matching TRBD2. This CDR3 has 16 residues. From germline, CDR1 is SGHTA and CDR2 FQGNSA. J lost 7 bases, V lost 3 bases, and 11 bases had no gene match. CDR3 coding DNA: TGTGCCAGCAGCTTCCCGGGACTAGTTTTTATGAATGAGCAGTTCTTC. Translation: CASSFPGLVFMNEQFF. Supplemented by reference TRBV7-2 and TRBJ2-1, the full variable domain reads GAGVSQSPSNKVTEKGKDVELRCDPISGHTALYWYRQSLGQGLEFLIYFQGNSAPDKSGLPSDRFSAERTGGSVSTLTIQRTQQEDSAVYLCASSFPGLVFMNEQFFGPGTRLTVL.

The rearrangement joins TRBV30 to TRBJ2-5, with TRBD1 as a possible D gene (5 bases). The CDR3 runs 12 residues. Trimming stripped 4 bases from V and 5 bases from J, with 11 bases between. Germline loops: CDR1 GTSNPN, CDR2 SVGIG (reference sequence). CDR3 region: CAWKGLAETQYF. The DNA of the CDR3 is TGTGCCTGGAAGGGGCTGGCGGAGACCCAGTACTTC. The full variable domain, with the rest looked up from reference TRBV30 and TRBJ2-5, is SQTIHQWPATLVQPVGSPLSLECTVEGTSNPNLYWYRQAAGRGLQLLFYSVGIGQISSEVPQNLSASRPQDRQFILSSKKLLLSDSGFYLCAWKGLAETQYFGPGTRLLVL.

The V and J genes are TRBV2 and TRBJ1-2, with D possibly being TRBD1 (6 bases). This CDR3 region has 15 residues. Trimming removed 5 bases from V and 2 bases from J, with 15 bases in between. The germline V gene has CDR1 SNHLY and CDR2 FYNNEI. CDR3 region: CASSSRQDVNYGYTF. The CDR3 DNA follows: TGTGCCAGCAGTTCTCGACAGGACGTGAACTATGGCTACACCTTC.

The rearrangement joins TRBV11-2 to TRBJ2-5; TRBD1 matches at 11 bases. V lost 5 bases, J lost 5 bases, and 10 bases stayed unmatched. The germline CDR1 and CDR2 sequences are SGHAT and FQNNGV. The CDR3 length is 16 residues. This CDR3 reads CASSRSRDRGWETQYF. CDR3 DNA: TGTGCCAGCAGCAGATCCCGGGACAGGGGGTGGGAGACCCAGTACTTC.

As to this clone: The identical CDR3 is also encoded by other nucleotide sequences in the sample. The V call is TRBV6-1, the J call TRBJ1-4, with a possible D match to TRBD1 (5 bases). The CDR3 has 13 amino acids. Trimming took off 5 bases at V and 1 base at J, with 5 bases between the two ends. Germline CDR1 and CDR2: MNHNS and SASEGT. CDR3 coding DNA: TGTGCCAGCAGTAGGGGAACTAATGAAAAACTGTTTTTT. It translates to CASSRGTNEKLFF.

The V and J genes are TRBV5-1 and TRBJ1-1; perhaps TRBD1 as D (5 bases). Between the trimmed V and J ends, which lost 1 base and 7 bases, there was a span of 11 bases. The CDR3 spans 13 residues. Germline CDR1 and CDR2: SGHRS and YFSETQ. The CDR3 DNA follows: TGCGCCAGCAGCTTGACAGGTGACTATGAAGCTTTCTTT. Its translation is CASSLTGDYEAFF. The full variable domain, in which reference TRBV5-1 and TRBJ1-1 provide the parts outside the CDR3, is KAGVTQTPRYLIKTRGQQVTLSCSPISGHRSVSWYQQTPGQGLQFLFEYFSETQRNKGNFPGRFSGRQFSNSRSEMNVSTLELGDSALYLCASSLTGDYEAFFGQGTRLTVV.

The chain recombines TRBV7-9 with TRBJ2-3; D possibly corresponds to TRBD1 (6 bases). V was shortened by 5 bases and J by 0 bases, with 15 bases between the two germline ends. CDR3 length equals 16 residues. Germline CDR1 reads SEHNR; CDR2 reads FQNEAQ (reference sequence). The DNA of the CDR3 is TGTGCCAGCAGCCGCCGTGGGGGCCTAAGCACAGATACGCAGTATTTT. It is translated as CASSRRGGLSTDTQYF.